These 27 T cell receptor beta chains were sequenced from one sample in a study of T cell responses to AZD1222 COVID-19 vaccine. Sequencing used immunoSEQ multiplex PCR; TCRdb keeps in-frame clones, though not all of them. The repertoire holds about 120,000 clones, approximately 86% seen once, with around 2.9% in the top ten. The material was peripheral blood, obtained 28 days after the second AZD1222 dose. Receptors originate from an adult who received the AZD1222 COVID-19 vaccine.

V is TRBV27 and J is TRBJ2-5; 10 nucleotides match TRBD2. The V gene's germline CDR1 is MNHEY and CDR2 SMNVEV (reference sequence). The trim removed 4 bases at V and 5 bases at J, leaving 10 bases unmatched. The CDR3 has 16 residues. CDR3 nucleotides: TGTGCCAGCAGTTACTCTAGCGGGGGCTCTTGGGAGACCCAGTACTTC. Residues: CASSYSSGGSWETQYF.

This clone was detected only once. The CDR3 region has the DNA TGTGCCAGCAGCGCCAGACTGAGTTATAATTCACCCCTCCACTTT. Its protein product is CASSARLSYNSPLHF. The V gene is TRBV9, the J gene TRBJ1-6; the D is unclear. The germline CDR1 and CDR2 sequences are SGDLS and YYNGEE. CDR3 length equals 15 residues. Trimming took 3 bases from V and 4 from J, leaving 11 bases between them.

This clone was detected only once. CDR3 coding DNA: TGTGCCAGCAGACTCACAGGGCTAGGGTCACCCCTCCACTTT. Translating it yields CASRLTGLGSPLHF. This chain joins TRBV27 and TRBJ1-6; possible D gene TRBD1, 6 bases. The V end was cut by 6 bases, the J end by 10 bases, with 16 bases between. The CDR3 contains 14 residues. Germline CDR1 MNHEY, CDR2 SMNVEV (reference sequence).

This sequence joins TRBV5-4 and TRBJ2-1; 8 bases match TRBD2. V gave up 0 bases and J gave up 8 bases; unmatched junction bases: 4. Per germline, CDR1 SGHNT and CDR2 YYREEE (reference sequence). The CDR3 covers 14 residues. The CDR3 reads CASSLGGGPDEQFF. CDR3 nucleotide sequence: TGTGCCAGCAGCTTGGGCGGGGGGCCCGATGAGCAGTTCTTC.

This clone has just a few counts. The V call is TRBV5-1, the J call TRBJ1-2; 12 nucleotides line up with TRBD1. Germline V gene sequence: CDR1 SGHRS, CDR2 YFSETQ. The CDR3 length is 15 residues. V was clipped by 4 bases and J by 4 bases; unmatched bases: 5. The DNA for the CDR3 is TGCGCCAGCAGCATCGGGACAGGGGGCGCCTATGGCTACACCTTC. Amino acid sequence: CASSIGTGGAYGYTF.

The chain employs TRBV3-1 (or the pseudogene TRBV3-2) and TRBJ1-1; D is uncertain. Germline loops: CDR1 LGHDT, CDR2 YNNKEL (reference sequence). V dropped 4 bases and J dropped 0 bases, with 9 bases sitting between them. The CDR3 contains 14 residues. The CDR3 sequence: CASSLAGMNTEAFF. The CDR3 DNA sequence: TGTGCCAGCAGCCTAGCTGGCATGAACACTGAAGCTTTCTTT.

The chain is built from TRBV7-2 and TRBJ2-5, with 14 bases lining up with TRBD2. The V gene's germline CDR1 is SGHTA and CDR2 FQGNSA. The CDR3 extends over 19 amino acids. The V segment lost 5 bases and the J segment 2 bases; nucleotides outside the gene matches: 13. This chain's CDR3 is CASSPGWGLAGERQETQYF. The CDR3 DNA reads as TGTGCCAGCAGCCCGGGGTGGGGACTAGCGGGGGAACGACAAGAGACCCAGTACTTC.

The chain couples TRBV19 to TRBJ2-1; 10 bases map to TRBD1. CDR3 size: 17 residues. Germline V CDR1 and CDR2: LNHDA, SQIVND (reference sequence). Germline trimming cut 4 bases from V and 3 bases from J; bases unmatched to any gene: 9. The CDR3 sequence: CASSTYTRTGGYNEQFF. The CDR3 DNA follows: TGTGCCAGTAGTACTTATACTCGGACAGGGGGCTACAATGAGCAGTTCTTC.

DNA for the CDR3: TGTGCCAGCAGCTTAGCGTTGGGTGACTATGGCTACACCTTC. Encoded protein: CASSLALGDYGYTF. J is TRBJ1-2 and V is TRBV7-2; no definite D call. The CDR3 length is 14 residues. The V gene lost 0 bases and the J gene lost 3 bases, with 8 bases spanning the gap. Germline V gene sequence: CDR1 SGHTA, CDR2 FQGNSA.

V is TRBV6-2 or TRBV6-3 and J is TRBJ2-1; 8 bases are a match to TRBD1. The V and J ends lost 5 bases and 0 bases, in that order; junction bases with no gene match: 6. CDR3 length: 16 amino acids. Germline values: CDR1 MNHEY, CDR2 SVGEGT. CDR3 amino acids: CASSQDRESSYNEQFF. The CDR3 nucleotides read TGTGCCAGCAGTCAGGACAGGGAGAGCTCCTACAATGAGCAGTTCTTC.

In nucleotides, the CDR3 is TGTGCTAGTGGTTTTGGCCCGGGCCAAGCTTTCTTT. It specifies CASGFGPGQAFF. V and J are TRBV12-5 and TRBJ1-1; D is unclear. The CDR3 covers 12 residues. The V and J ends lost 3 bases and 9 bases respectively, with 11 bases between them. CDR1 LGHNT and CDR2 FRNRAP come from the germline V gene.

V gene TRBV7-9 combines with J gene TRBJ1-5, with 8 bases aligning to TRBD1. The trim removed 5 bases at V and 6 bases at J, leaving 6 bases unmatched. Germline CDR1 reads SEHNR; CDR2 reads FQNEAQ (reference sequence). The CDR3 contains 14 residues. CDR3 sequence reads: CASSPTGAGQPQHF. CDR3 DNA sequence: TGTGCCAGCAGCCCGACAGGGGCGGGTCAGCCCCAGCATTTT.

The V and J genes are TRBV2 and TRBJ2-1; D ambiguous. The V end lost 7 bases, the J end lost 5 bases, and 6 bases lay between the germline ends. CDR3 length: 11 amino acids. Germline V gives CDR1 SNHLY, CDR2 FYNNEI. Here the CDR3 reads CASTQNNEQFF. Written as DNA, the CDR3 is TGTGCCAGCACGCAAAACAATGAGCAGTTCTTC.

The gene calls are TRBV21-1 and TRBJ2-5; the table gives TRBD2 as D, unverified against the DNA. TRBV21-1 is classified as a pseudogene. This CDR3 has 13 residues. The CDR3 region is CASSFRGQETQYF. CDR3 bases: TGTGCCAGCAGCTTTCGGGGCCAAGAGACCCAGTACTTC.

The chain couples TRBV6-1 to TRBJ1-6; D unresolved. The germline gives CDR1 MNHNS, CDR2 SASEGT. V dropped 0 bases and J dropped 9 bases, with 9 bases sitting between them. This CDR3 has 14 residues. The CDR3 DNA is TGTGCCAGCAGTGAAGCGCGGGATTTTTCACCCCTCCACTTT. As protein: CASSEARDFSPLHF.

The J gene is TRBJ2-2, the V gene TRBV12-5, with D possibly matching TRBD1 (5 bases). The V gene's germline CDR1 is LGHNT and CDR2 FRNRAP. Trimming left V 8 bases short and J 2 bases short, with 9 bases between. The CDR3 is 13 residues long. CDR3 region: CASRQGNTGELFF. CDR3 sequence (DNA): TGTGCTAGTAGGCAGGGAAACACCGGGGAGCTGTTTTTT.

The V gene is TRBV7-3, the J gene TRBJ2-7, with D perhaps being TRBD1 or TRBD2 (6 bases each). V gave up 9 bases and J gave up 4 bases, with 22 bases separating them. Germline V gene data show CDR1 as SGHTA and CDR2 as FQGTGA. The CDR3 extends over 15 amino acids. For the CDR3, the DNA is TGTGCCAGTAGGATGGGGGGCGCATCGGTTTACGAGCAGTACTTC. It yields the protein CASRMGGASVYEQYF.

The chain uses TRBV19 and TRBJ1-5; no firm D call. Trimming removed 6 bases at V and 5 bases at J, with 17 bases between. The CDR3 spans 15 residues. Germline loops: CDR1 LNHDA, CDR2 SQIVND (reference sequence). The DNA of the CDR3 is TGTGCCAGTAGCCCCAAGACGGTCGTCTATCAGCCCCAGCATTTT. This sequence encodes CASSPKTVVYQPQHF.

This sequence joins TRBV6-5 and TRBJ1-1, with 10 bases fitting TRBD1. Losses at the gene ends were 6 bases for V and 8 bases for J; bases not matched to a gene: 12. The CDR3 contains 15 residues. Germline V lookup: CDR1 MNHEY, CDR2 SVGAGI. CDR3 residues: CASRPGGTGASEAFF. The CDR3 nucleotides read TGTGCCAGCAGACCCGGTGGGACAGGGGCATCCGAAGCTTTCTTT.

This clone has a handful of counts. This chain uses TRBV6-4 with TRBJ2-3; D is possibly TRBD1 (5 bases). The ends were cut back, 5 bases at V and 5 bases at J, with 11 bases in the middle. The CDR3 is made up of 13 amino acids. Germline-derived CDR1 and CDR2 are MRHNA and SNTAGT. CDR3 DNA: TGTGCCAGCAGTTCACAGGCTAAAGATACGCAGTATTTT. Translation: CASSSQAKDTQYF.

This chain uses TRBV29-1 with TRBJ2-7, with D possibly called TRBD1 or TRBD2 (5 bases each). The ends were cut back, 6 bases at V and 6 bases at J, with 15 bases in the middle. In germline, CDR1 is SQVTM, CDR2 ANQGSEA. The CDR3 runs 12 residues. The chain's CDR3 is CSVGALLGEQYF. CDR3 in DNA: TGCAGCGTCGGGGCCCTCCTTGGCGAGCAGTACTTC.

This chain links TRBV19 with TRBJ2-1; TRBD2 matches at 9 bases. The CDR3 consists of 13 residues. V trimming: 6 bases; J trimming: 8 bases; junction bases outside the gene matches: 5. Germline CDR1 is LNHDA and CDR2 is SQIVND (reference sequence). The CDR3 loop reads CASRAGGPHEQFF. The CDR3 DNA reads as TGTGCCAGTAGGGCGGGGGGGCCCCATGAGCAGTTCTTC.

This chain links TRBV11-3 with TRBJ2-7; D is unclear. Per germline, CDR1 SGHNT and CDR2 YENEEA. The CDR3 length is 13 residues. V lost 1 base, J lost 1 base, and 5 bases lay in between. The CDR3 protein is CASSLGPSYEQYF. The CDR3 region has the DNA TGTGCCAGCAGCTTAGGACCTTCCTACGAGCAGTACTTC.

This chain uses TRBV6-1 with TRBJ2-6; D is ambiguous. Germline CDR1 is MNHNS and CDR2 is SASEGT. Trimming cost V 3 bases and J 0 bases, with 9 bases left between them. The CDR3 extends over 16 amino acids. The CDR3 sequence: CASSEDGSSGANVLTF. The CDR3 DNA reads as TGTGCCAGCAGTGAGGACGGTTCCTCTGGGGCCAACGTCCTGACTTTC.

V is TRBV5-4 and J is TRBJ2-7, with 7 bases lining up with TRBD1. Trimming removed 5 bases from V and 7 bases from J; junction bases left unmatched: 12. The length of the CDR3 is 14 residues. From germline, CDR1 is SGHNT and CDR2 YYREEE (reference sequence). The CDR3 region is CASRPSTGALEQYF. The CDR3 DNA follows: TGTGCCAGCAGACCAAGCACAGGGGCCTTGGAGCAGTACTTC.

The rearrangement uses TRBV30 and TRBJ1-2; tentatively, D is TRBD1 (5 bases). The CDR3 consists of 13 residues. Trimming removed 3 bases from V and 4 bases from J, with 12 bases in between. Germline V gene data show CDR1 as GTSNPN and CDR2 as SVGIG (reference sequence). The chain's CDR3 is CAWRTGVGYGYTF. CDR3 bases: TGTGCCTGGAGAACGGGGGTAGGCTATGGCTACACCTTC.

The rearrangement uses TRBV7-3 and TRBJ1-2; 8 bases align to TRBD1. V trimming: 2 bases; J trimming: 5 bases; junction bases outside the gene matches: 7. Germline V gene sequence: CDR1 SGHTA, CDR2 FQGTGA. The CDR3 contains 15 residues. In nucleotides, the CDR3 is TGTGCCAGCAGCTTAGGGACAGGCGATTATTATGGCTACACCTTC. Residues: CASSLGTGDYYGYTF.